These T cell receptor beta chains were read from a single sample in a study of blood T cell repertoires in COVID-19. Assay used: immunoSEQ multiplex PCR; TCRdb lists only in-frame clones, some missing. Here the sample spans around 170,000 clones, around 89% being singletons. Sequencing input: peripheral blood. The receptors were gathered from a man aged 55-75 years with acute or convalescent COVID-19. Each CDR3 is given with its conserved first and last residue. Fields, in order: V gene, CDR3 protein.

V gene: TRBV30; CDR3 protein: CAWTWASGQETQYF
V gene: TRBV6-6; CDR3 protein: CATKQDSNQPQHF
V gene: TRBV6-4; CDR3 protein: CASSTGTGNTEAFF
V gene: TRBV7-8; CDR3 protein: CASSARLNTEAFF
V gene: TRBV15; CDR3 protein: CATSPRLSSGNTIYF
V gene: TRBV24-1; CDR3 protein: CATSDTTSHSRSYNEQFF
V gene: TRBV7-9; CDR3 protein: CASSHGVSYEQYF
V gene: TRBV5-1; CDR3 protein: CASSLDHRGSNVSPLHF
V gene: TRBV4-1; CDR3 protein: CASSQVIAGTDTQYF
V gene: TRBV16; CDR3 protein: CASSQSRGDQPQHF
V gene: TRBV7-2; CDR3 protein: CASSLDPGEFQPQHF
V gene: TRBV6-5; CDR3 protein: CASSPRGSSYEQYF
V gene: TRBV27; CDR3 protein: CASSLSRGRVATDTQYF
V gene: TRBV7-6; CDR3 protein: CASSTLTGPRSGNTIYF
V gene: TRBV30; CDR3 protein: CAWSATGTGNTIYF
V gene: TRBV18; CDR3 protein: CASCTDRRNTEAFF
V gene: TRBV10-1; CDR3 protein: CASSEFSGTGQKLFF
V gene: TRBV6-2/TRBV6-3; CDR3 protein: CASSNRLSMNTEAFF
V gene: TRBV27; CDR3 protein: CASSFLGDEQFF
V gene: TRBV27; CDR3 protein: CASSASWGVDQPQHF
V gene: TRBV5-1; CDR3 protein: CASSLVAREFGNTIYF
V gene: TRBV30; CDR3 protein: CAGRLQGNTEAFF
V gene: TRBV5-1; CDR3 protein: CASSSSTSGIDTQYF
V gene: TRBV10-1; CDR3 protein: CASSENGQGVYTF
V gene: TRBV19; CDR3 protein: CASSIPGAGELFF
V gene: TRBV30; CDR3 protein: CAWQVGGPYNEQFF
V gene: TRBV5-6; CDR3 protein: CASSLAGTNEKLFF